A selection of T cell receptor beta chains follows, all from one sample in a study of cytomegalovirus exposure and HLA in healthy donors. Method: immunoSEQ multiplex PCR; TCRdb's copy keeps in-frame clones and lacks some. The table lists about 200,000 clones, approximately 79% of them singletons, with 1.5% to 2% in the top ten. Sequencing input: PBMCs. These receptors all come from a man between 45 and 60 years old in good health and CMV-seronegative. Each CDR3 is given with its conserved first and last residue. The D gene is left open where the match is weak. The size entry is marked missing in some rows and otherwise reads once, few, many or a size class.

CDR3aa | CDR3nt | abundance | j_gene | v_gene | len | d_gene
CASLSRALNYGYTF | TGTGCCTCCTTGTCGAGGGCCCTGAACTATGGCTACACCTTC | - | TRBJ1-2 | TRBV2 | 14 | -
CASSRPGTGKETQYF | TGTGCCAGCAGCCGTCCCGGGACAGGGAAAGAGACCCAGTACTTC | - | TRBJ2-5 | TRBV11-2 | 15 | TRBD1
CSVEGGRAPYTQYF | TGCAGCGTTGAGGGAGGTAGGGCACCCTATACGCAGTATTTT | - | TRBJ2-3 | TRBV29-1 | 14 | -
CASSVHPRQGLNEQFF | TGTGCCAGCAGCGTCCACCCGAGACAGGGGTTGAATGAGCAGTTCTTC | - | TRBJ2-1 | TRBV5-8 | 16 | TRBD1
CASSLGSGTGIYNEQFF | TGTGCCAGCAGCTTAGGTTCTGGGACAGGAATTTACAATGAGCAGTTCTTC | - | TRBJ2-1 | TRBV11-3 | 17 | TRBD1
CASSLDGTSTYEQYF | TGCGCCAGCAGCTTGGATGGGACATCCACCTACGAGCAGTACTTC | - | TRBJ2-7 | TRBV5-1 | 15 | -
CASSGTGDYGYTF | TGTGCCAGCAGCGGAACAGGAGACTATGGCTACACCTTC | - | TRBJ1-2 | TRBV9 | 13 | -
CASSVAQDRSYNEQFF | TGTGCCAGCAGCGTGGCACAGGATCGCTCCTACAATGAGCAGTTCTTC | - | TRBJ2-1 | TRBV9 | 16 | -
CASNSPGGSWVEQYF | TGTGCCAGCAATTCCCCGGGAGGGAGTTGGGTCGAGCAGTACTTC | - | TRBJ2-7 | TRBV6-6 | 15 | TRBD2
CASSINRGDTEAFF | TGTGCCAGTAGTATAAACAGGGGCGACACTGAAGCTTTCTTT | - | TRBJ1-1 | TRBV19 | 14 | TRBD1
CASSLVAASGANVLTF | TGTGCCAGCAGCTTAGTGGCGGCTTCCGGGGCCAACGTCCTGACTTTC | few | TRBJ2-6 | TRBV7-2 | 16 | -
CASGPERVYEQYF | TGTGCTAGTGGTCCCGAGAGGGTATACGAGCAGTACTTC | - | TRBJ2-7 | TRBV12-5 | 13 | -
CASSRVGGFGEQYF | TGTGCCAGCAGCCGAGTAGGAGGGTTCGGCGAGCAGTACTTC | - | TRBJ2-7 | TRBV11-2 | 14 | -
CASSAGQDTYEQYF | TGTGCCAGCAGCGCGGGACAGGACACCTACGAGCAGTACTTC | - | TRBJ2-7 | TRBV13 | 14 | TRBD1
CASSLDGPNPQYF | TGCGCCAGCAGCTTGGATGGCCCCAATCCCCAGTACTTC | - | TRBJ2-5 | TRBV5-1 | 13 | -
CAWSSDRKHGYTF | TGTGCCTGGAGTAGTGACAGGAAGCATGGCTACACCTTC | - | TRBJ1-2 | TRBV30 | 13 | -
CASSSGTGSTEAFF | TGTGCCAGCAGTTCCGGGACAGGGAGCACTGAAGCTTTCTTT | - | TRBJ1-1 | TRBV6-5 | 14 | TRBD1
CASSFRAGELFF | TGTGCCAGCAGCTTTCGAGCCGGGGAGCTGTTTTTT | - | TRBJ2-2 | TRBV7-6 | 12 | -
CASSPGTSGGKTQYF | TGTGCCAGCAGTCCGGGGACTAGCGGGGGTAAGACCCAGTACTTC | few | TRBJ2-5 | TRBV28 | 15 | TRBD2
CASSPSADYSNQPQHF | TGTGCCAGCAGCCCTTCGGCCGACTATAGCAATCAGCCCCAGCATTTT | - | TRBJ1-5 | TRBV5-5 | 16 | -
CASSPRLADTQYF | TGTGCCAGCAGCCCAAGACTGGCAGATACGCAGTATTTT | - | TRBJ2-3 | TRBV28 | 13 | -
CASSQGQGGWTEAFF | TGTGCCAGCTCACAGGGACAGGGTGGATGGACTGAAGCTTTCTTT | - | TRBJ1-1 | TRBV18 | 15 | TRBD1
CAWKDRDEQFF | TGTGCCTGGAAGGATCGGGATGAGCAGTTCTTC | - | TRBJ2-1 | TRBV30 | 11 | -
CASSQDSGGNRYEQYF | TGTGCCAGCAGCCAAGATAGTGGGGGGAATCGGTACGAGCAGTACTTC | - | TRBJ2-7 | TRBV4-2 | 16 | -
CASSEDFGNEQFF | TGTGCCAGCAGTGAGGACTTCGGCAATGAGCAGTTCTTC | - | TRBJ2-1 | TRBV6-4 | 13 | -
CSVEDRGGNTEAFF | TGCAGCGTTGAAGATCGGGGGGGGAACACTGAAGCTTTCTTT | - | TRBJ1-1 | TRBV29-1 | 14 | -
CAISEGMGPYEQYF | TGTGCCATCAGTGAGGGTATGGGCCCCTACGAGCAGTACTTC | - | TRBJ2-7 | TRBV10-3 | 14 | -
CASSPQSGNQPQHF | TGTGCCAGCTCACCACAATCGGGCAATCAGCCCCAGCATTTT | - | TRBJ1-5 | TRBV18 | 14 | -
CASSTRQGKAYNEQFF | TGTGCCAGCAGCACGCGACAGGGGAAAGCCTACAATGAGCAGTTCTTC | - | TRBJ2-1 | TRBV9 | 16 | TRBD1
CASSGLAGDNEQFF | TGTGCCAGCAGTGGACTAGCGGGAGATAATGAGCAGTTCTTC | - | TRBJ2-1 | TRBV27 | 14 | TRBD2
CASSAQGYEQYF | TGTGCCAGCAGTGCTCAGGGATACGAGCAGTACTTC | - | TRBJ2-7 | TRBV6-5 | 12 | -
CASSSPPGNYGYTF | TGTGCCAGCAGTTCCCCCCCAGGAAACTATGGCTACACCTTC | - | TRBJ1-2 | TRBV28 | 14 | -
CASSWDDERERKNEQFF | TGTGCCAGCAGCTGGGATGATGAGCGGGAACGAAAAAATGAGCAGTTCTTC | - | TRBJ2-1 | TRBV7-9 | 17 | TRBD2
CASSSPGGIITGELFF | TGTGCCAGCAGCTCTCCGGGGGGCATAATCACCGGGGAGCTGTTTTTT | - | TRBJ2-2 | TRBV7-9 | 16 | -
CASSYATGGANDGYTF | TGTGCCAGCAGTTACGCTACAGGGGGCGCTAATGATGGCTACACCTTC | - | TRBJ1-2 | TRBV6-6 | 16 | TRBD1
CASRRTTGEGSGANVLTF | TGCGCCAGCCGACGGACGACAGGGGAAGGCTCTGGGGCCAACGTCCTGACTTTC | - | TRBJ2-6 | TRBV5-1 | 18 | TRBD1
CASSYIPRRGNTEAFF | TGTGCCAGCAGCTACATCCCTAGGCGGGGGAACACTGAAGCTTTCTTT | few | TRBJ1-1 | TRBV11-2 | 16 | -
CASSIAGGPLPQYF | TGTGCCAGTAGTATAGCGGGAGGGCCGCTCCCCCAGTACTTC | - | TRBJ2-5 | TRBV19 | 14 | TRBD2
CASSKGQGKQETQYF | TGTGCCAGCAGCAAGGGACAGGGAAAGCAAGAGACCCAGTACTTC | - | TRBJ2-5 | TRBV11-3 | 15 | TRBD1
CASSSGVGHSNQPQHF | TGTGCCAGCAGTTCTGGAGTGGGTCATAGCAATCAGCCCCAGCATTTT | - | TRBJ1-5 | TRBV27 | 16 | -
CSAIGEGGYTF | TGCAGTGCTATAGGGGAGGGCGGCTACACCTTC | - | TRBJ1-2 | TRBV20-1 | 11 | -
CASSLSVFSSYNEQFF | TGTGCCAGCAGCCTGTCTGTCTTCAGCTCCTACAATGAGCAGTTCTTC | few | TRBJ2-1 | TRBV9 | 16 | -
CASSPPGEYEQYF | TGTGCCAGCTCACCCCCGGGTGAGTACGAGCAGTACTTC | - | TRBJ2-7 | TRBV18 | 13 | -
CASSDRGLGTEAFF | TGTGCCAGTTCGGACAGGGGGCTTGGCACTGAAGCTTTCTTT | - | TRBJ1-1 | TRBV19 | 14 | TRBD1
CASSSSWDSISEQYF | TGTGCCAGCTCTTCTAGTTGGGACTCAATCTCCGAGCAGTACTTC | - | TRBJ2-7 | TRBV6-5 | 15 | -
CASSLIGPGQSYEQYF | TGTGCCAGCAGCTTAATTGGGCCGGGACAGTCCTACGAGCAGTACTTC | - | TRBJ2-7 | TRBV7-3 | 16 | TRBD1
CASSPPDRGSYNEQFF | TGTGCCAGTAGTCCCCCGGACAGGGGCTCCTACAATGAGCAGTTCTTC | - | TRBJ2-1 | TRBV19 | 16 | TRBD1
CASSLGLAETGELFF | TGTGCCAGCAGCTTGGGACTAGCGGAAACCGGGGAGCTGTTTTTT | - | TRBJ2-2 | TRBV5-4 | 15 | TRBD2